The 31 T cell receptor beta chains reported below all come from one sample, sequenced in a study of memory CD8 T cells in hepatitis C reinfection. Time point defined: peak reinfection, 3 to 8 weeks after reinfection detection. No in vitro expansion preceded TCR sequencing of the sorted cells. The method was immunoSEQ multiplex PCR; TCRdb's version includes in-frame clones alone and lacks a portion of them. The sample includes more than 35,000 clones, around 89% seen only once; the top ten take more than 0.95%. Material: naive CD8+ T cells sorted from blood. The receptor source for this set is a man aged 18 to 35 with hepatitis C virus infection.

The V and J genes are TRBV7-9 and TRBJ2-3, with a tentative D call TRBD1 (5 bases). Germline CDR1 and CDR2: SEHNR and FQNEAQ (reference sequence). The CDR3 is made up of 14 amino acids. Trimming took off 2 bases at V and 6 bases at J, with 12 bases between the two ends. CDR3 protein: CASSLPSRADTQYF. DNA of the CDR3: TGTGCCAGCAGCTTACCGAGCAGGGCGGATACGCAGTATTTT.

The genes are TRBV6-5 and TRBJ2-7; TRBD2 agrees at 14 bases. CDR3 length: 13 residues. V was pared by 8 bases and J by 8 bases, with 5 bases of the junction left unmatched. Germline V gives CDR1 MNHEY, CDR2 SVGAGI. The CDR3 sequence: CASGGLAGGQQYF. DNA for the CDR3: TGTGCCAGCGGTGGACTAGCGGGAGGACAGCAGTACTTC.

The chain has TRBV27 and TRBJ2-1; 14 bases are a match to TRBD2. The V gene's germline CDR1 is MNHEY and CDR2 SMNVEV (reference sequence). Trimming cost V 5 bases and J 12 bases; bases outside gene matches: 3. The CDR3 covers 13 residues. CDR3 in DNA: TGTGCCAGCAGTCACGGGACTAGCGGGAGGCAGTTCTTC. Translating gives CASSHGTSGRQFF.

The chain links TRBV6-5 to TRBJ1-5; D not certain. Trimming cost V 6 bases and J 2 bases, with 11 bases left between them. CDR3 size: 14 residues. Germline V gene data show CDR1 as MNHEY and CDR2 as SVGAGI. This chain's CDR3 is CASSEGWGNQPQHF. The CDR3 DNA is TGTGCCAGCAGCGAGGGATGGGGCAATCAGCCCCAGCATTTT.

The rearrangement joins TRBV5-1 to TRBJ2-5; 8 bases agree with TRBD1. V was clipped by 3 bases and J by 1 base; unmatched bases: 11. The CDR3 runs to 17 residues. Germline assignment: CDR1 SGHRS and CDR2 YFSETQ. CDR3 DNA: TGCGCCAGCAGCTCAGCCAGGACAGGGATAGGCCAAGAGACCCAGTACTTC. This gives the protein CASSSARTGIGQETQYF.

The J gene is TRBJ2-7, the V gene TRBV19, with 7 bases aligning to TRBD1. V dropped 6 bases and J dropped 0; count of bases not matched to a gene: 8. CDR3 size: 15 residues. Germline values: CDR1 LNHDA, CDR2 SQIVND (reference sequence). The CDR3: CASSWGTDSSYEQYV. The DNA for the CDR3 is TGTGCCAGTAGCTGGGGGACAGACAGCTCCTACGAGCAGTACGTC.

DNA for the CDR3: TGTGCCAGCAGCTTGGACAGGGCACAGACCCAGTACTTC. Amino acids: CASSLDRAQTQYF. The rearrangement joins TRBV5-6 to TRBJ2-5, with a tentative D call TRBD1 (6 bases). Trimming cost V 0 bases and J 6 bases, with 9 bases left between them. Germline V CDR1 and CDR2: SGHDT, YYEEEE. CDR3 size: 13 residues.

The J gene is TRBJ2-1, the V gene TRBV6-5; TRBD2 matches 8 bases. V was clipped by 5 bases and J by 5 bases; unmatched bases: 5. The CDR3 runs to 14 residues. Germline CDR1 is MNHEY and CDR2 is SVGAGI. Written as DNA, the CDR3 is TGTGCCAGCAGTACTAGCGGAAACAACAATGAGCAGTTCTTC. Protein: CASSTSGNNNEQFF.

The rearrangement uses TRBV6-8 and TRBJ2-3; 11 bases are shared with TRBD1. The CDR3 is 19 amino acids. J lost 4 bases, V lost 5 bases, and 17 bases had no gene match. Germline CDR1 and CDR2: MNHGY and SAAAGT. The CDR3 bases are TGTGCCAGCAGTAAATCGGGACAGGGGGTATCGTTTAGGTCAGATACGCAGTATTTT. This sequence encodes CASSKSGQGVSFRSDTQYF.

V usage is TRBV27 and J usage is TRBJ1-1, with TRBD1 as a possible D gene (5 bases). The V end was cut by 0 bases, the J end by 1 base, with 9 bases between. Looked up from germline, CDR1 is MNHEY and CDR2 is SMNVEV (reference sequence). CDR3 length equals 15 residues. The CDR3 loop reads CASSLSAGQNTEAFF. In DNA form, the CDR3 reads TGTGCCAGCAGTTTATCGGCAGGGCAGAACACTGAAGCTTTCTTT.

The chain has TRBV18 and TRBJ2-1; D is unresolved. Trimming cost V 2 bases and J 3 bases, with 8 bases left between them. Germline V gene data show CDR1 as KGHSH and CDR2 as LQKENI. The CDR3 runs to 14 residues. The CDR3 nucleotides are TGTGCCAGCTCACCAGAGGCTAGCTACAATGAGCAGTTCTTC. As protein: CASSPEASYNEQFF.

The chain employs TRBV27 and TRBJ2-5; 12 bases are shared with TRBD1. Germline CDR1 and CDR2: MNHEY and SMNVEV (reference sequence). The CDR3 has 15 residues. Trimming at V came to 6 bases and at J to 5 bases, leaving 7 bases not matched to a gene. CDR3 sequence reads: CASRGGQGAGETQYF. The CDR3 DNA reads TGTGCCAGCAGGGGGGGACAGGGGGCAGGGGAGACCCAGTACTTC.

The V call is TRBV11-2, the J call TRBJ2-7; 7 bases line up with TRBD1. Germline V gene sequence: CDR1 SGHAT, CDR2 FQNNGV. V shed 4 bases, J shed 7 bases, and the junction held 7 bases outside the gene matches. The CDR3 runs 13 residues. CDR3 coding DNA: TGTGCCAGCAGCTCGACAGGGTTCTCAGAGCAGTACTTC. This sequence encodes CASSSTGFSEQYF.

CDR3 amino acids: CASSPPGGRGYEQFF. In DNA form, the CDR3 reads TGTGCCAGCAGTCCCCCGGGTGGGAGGGGGTATGAGCAGTTCTTC. The chain couples TRBV6-5 to TRBJ2-1, with D perhaps TRBD2 (7 bases). Trimming stripped 5 bases from V and 8 bases from J, with 19 bases between. This CDR3 has 15 amino acids. CDR1 MNHEY and CDR2 SVGAGI come from the germline V gene.

The chain couples TRBV7-2 to TRBJ2-1; TRBD1 matches 9 bases. The CDR3 loop spans 15 amino acids. Trimming took 5 bases from V and 7 from J; bases not matched to a gene: 9. Germline values: CDR1 SGHTA, CDR2 FQGNSA. Written as DNA, the CDR3 is TGTGCCAGCAGCACAACAGGGGGCAGTGGTAATGAGCAGTTCTTC. Translated: CASSTTGGSGNEQFF.

This clone has just a few counts. The chain joins TRBV2 to TRBJ2-7; 7 nucleotides align to TRBD2. CDR3 length: 13 amino acids. The germline CDR1 and CDR2 sequences are SNHLY and FYNNEI. J gave up 6 bases and V 2 bases, and 4 bases lay outside the gene matches. CDR3 protein: CASSETGRREQYF. The CDR3 DNA reads TGTGCCAGCAGTGAAACCGGGAGGCGCGAGCAGTACTTC. Full variable domain (missing parts from reference TRBV2 and TRBJ2-7): EPEVTQTPSHQVTQMGQEVILRCVPISNHLYFYWYRQILGQKVEFLVSFYNNEISEKSEIFDDQFSVERPDGSNFTLKIRSTKLEDSAMYFCASSETGRREQYFGPGTRLTVT.

The chain employs TRBV21-1 and TRBJ1-1; the D call of TRBD1 is as the table states it, not checked on the DNA. TRBV21-1 is marked as a pseudogene. The length of the CDR3 is 14 residues. The CDR3 loop is CASTGQGANTEAFF. Here the CDR3 DNA reads TGTGCCAGCACAGGACAGGGGGCGAACACTGAAGCTTTCTTT.

V usage is TRBV4-3 and J usage is TRBJ2-5, with D tentatively TRBD1 (6 bases). The CDR3 is made up of 15 amino acids. Germline CDR1 and CDR2: LGHNA and YSLEER. Trimming stripped 0 bases from V and 3 bases from J, with 11 bases between. The CDR3 DNA reads TGCGCCAGCAGCCAAGATGCGGCAGGGGAAGAGACCCAGTACTTC. Residues: CASSQDAAGEETQYF.

The chain recombines TRBV10-3 with TRBJ2-5; D might be TRBD2 (6 bases). The V end was cut by 0 bases, the J end by 1 base, with 12 bases between. The germline V gene has CDR1 ENHRY and CDR2 SYGVKD. The CDR3 runs to 16 residues. The CDR3 loop is CAISESGGLTQETQYF. The CDR3 DNA reads as TGTGCCATCAGTGAGTCAGGCGGACTAACCCAAGAGACCCAGTACTTC.

This clone showed up just a few times. The chain employs TRBV7-9 and TRBJ1-3; possibly TRBD1 for D (5 bases). In germline, CDR1 is SEHNR, CDR2 FQNEAQ (reference sequence). This CDR3 has 16 amino acids. V lost 4 bases and J lost 4, with 17 bases in between. CDR3 protein: CASSSSEGLLGNTIYF. CDR3 coding DNA: TGTGCCAGCAGCTCCTCGGAGGGGCTCTTAGGAAACACCATATATTTT.

This clone was picked up one time. This chain joins TRBV27 and TRBJ2-2; a possible D gene is TRBD1 (5 bases). V shed 0 bases and J shed 4 bases, with 6 bases lying between them. The CDR3 totals 14 residues. CDR1 MNHEY and CDR2 SMNVEV come from the germline V gene (reference sequence). The CDR3 loop is CASSLSGVTGELFF. In nucleotides, the CDR3 is TGTGCCAGCAGTTTATCAGGGGTCACCGGGGAGCTGTTTTTT.

This clone turned up a few times. The genes are TRBV27 and TRBJ2-1; 7 positions match TRBD1. V shed 3 bases and J 5 bases; nucleotides not matched to a gene: 10. This CDR3 region has 16 residues. Germline assignment: CDR1 MNHEY and CDR2 SMNVEV (reference sequence). Here the CDR3 DNA reads TGTGCCAGCAGTTTTGGGTTTGGGCAGGGGGACAATGAGCAGTTCTTC. It yields the protein CASSFGFGQGDNEQFF.

The chain employs TRBV19 and TRBJ2-1; TRBD2 matches 13 bases. Germline V gene sequence: CDR1 LNHDA, CDR2 SQIVND (reference sequence). V lost 5 bases and J lost 7; bases outside the gene matches: 2. This CDR3 spans 14 amino acids. Here the CDR3 reads CASSLTSGRNEQFF. CDR3 in DNA: TGTGCCAGTAGTCTGACTAGCGGGAGGAATGAGCAGTTCTTC.

The V call is TRBV6-6, the J call TRBJ2-7; tentatively, D is TRBD2 (5 bases). Germline lookup yields CDR1 MNHNY and CDR2 SVGAGI (reference sequence). V lost 5 bases and J lost 0, with 11 bases in between. CDR3 size: 14 residues. The DNA of the CDR3 is TGTGCCAGCAGTAACGAGGGCACCTCCTACGAGCAGTACGTC. It yields the protein CASSNEGTSYEQYV.

This clone was seen a few times. J is TRBJ1-1 and V is TRBV29-1; D is possibly TRBD1 (6 bases). V shed 7 bases and J shed 7 bases, with 16 bases lying between them. CDR3 length equals 12 residues. Germline V lookup: CDR1 SQVTM, CDR2 ANQGSEA. CDR3 in amino acids: CSGLGQWGEAFF. In DNA, the CDR3 is TGCAGCGGCCTAGGACAGTGGGGTGAAGCTTTCTTT. Full variable domain (outside the CDR3, taken from reference TRBV29-1 and TRBJ1-1): SAVISQKPSRDICQRGTSLTIQCQVDSQVTMMFWYRQQPGQSLTLIATANQGSEATYESGFVIDKFPISRPNLTFSTLTVSNMSPEDSSIYLCSGLGQWGEAFFGQGTRLTVV.

The table lists this clone with a count of one. V is TRBV7-8 and J is TRBJ2-1; TRBD2 aligns across 9 bases. CDR1 and CDR2 (germline): SGHVS, FQNEAQ. There are 14 residues in the CDR3. The trim removed 3 bases at V and 4 bases at J, leaving 1 base unmatched. CDR3 nucleotides: TGTGCCAGCAGCTTCCTAGCGGGGTACAATGAGCAGTTCTTC. Protein product: CASSFLAGYNEQFF.

The gene calls are TRBV19 and TRBJ2-2; D is uncertain. The V and J ends lost 1 base and 7 bases respectively, with 10 bases between them. The CDR3 loop spans 14 amino acids. CDR1 is LNHDA and CDR2 is SQIVND in the germline V gene (reference sequence). The CDR3 coding sequence is TGTGCCAGTAGTATAGGAGGAAGCAGCGGGGAGCTGTTTTTT. This sequence encodes CASSIGGSSGELFF.

The chain combines TRBV7-9 with TRBJ2-1; TRBD2 matches at 12 bases. Germline assignment: CDR1 SEHNR and CDR2 FQNEAQ (reference sequence). V was clipped by 5 bases and J by 0 bases; unmatched bases: 8. The CDR3 sequence is 18 residues long. The CDR3 bases are TGTGCCAGCAGCCCAGGTACTAGCGGGGGGAGCTCCTACAATGAGCAGTTCTTC. It codes for CASSPGTSGGSSYNEQFF. Based on the CDR3 plus reference TRBV7-9 and TRBJ2-1, the full variable domain is DTGVSQNPRHKITKRGQNVTFRCDPISEHNRLYWYRQTLGQGPEFLTYFQNEAQLEKSRLLSDRFSAERPKGSFSTLEIQRTEQGDSAMYLCASSPGTSGGSSYNEQFFGPGTRLTVL.

This chain joins TRBV21-1 and TRBJ2-3; the table gives TRBD1 as D, unverified against the DNA. TRBV21-1 is classified as a pseudogene. This CDR3 spans 16 amino acids. The chain's CDR3 is CASSNQPRGVVDTQYF. The CDR3 DNA follows: TGTGCCAGCAGCAATCAACCCAGGGGGGTCGTAGATACGCAGTATTTT.

This chain joins TRBV7-8 and TRBJ1-4; D remains unclear. The CDR3 extends over 13 amino acids. Germline values: CDR1 SGHVS, CDR2 FQNEAQ. The V end was cut by 1 base, the J end by 8 bases, with 8 bases between. This CDR3 reads CASSLVAGEKLFF. Written as DNA, the CDR3 is TGTGCCAGCAGCTTAGTCGCGGGGGAAAAACTGTTTTTT.

In DNA, the CDR3 is TGCGCCAGCAGAGGGACAGGGGTTGTGGAGACCCAGTACTTC. Translation: CASRGTGVVETQYF. The chain is built from TRBV23-1 and TRBJ2-5; TRBD1 aligns across 10 bases. TRBV23-1 is noted as an ORF with a role that remains uncertain. Trimming removed 6 bases from V and 5 bases from J; junction bases left unmatched: 6. The CDR3 spans 14 residues.